This TCR beta chain was documented in a study of T cell changes during pregnancy in multiple sclerosis. Profiled with immunoSEQ multiplex PCR; TCRdb holds only in-frame clones, not every one. The data contain 90,000 or so clones, 91% of them singletons. CDR1 and CDR2 from the germline V gene are MGHRA and YSYEKL. The CDR3 length is 14 residues. Deletions cut 0 bases from V and 2 bases from J, with 6 bases between. This sequence was found in a female donor with multiple sclerosis, enrolled in a pregnancy study. This chain links TRBV4-1 with TRBJ2-3; no clear D gene. The source material was peripheral blood, sampled before pregnancy. The CDR3 loop reads CASSQEQLTDTQYF. CDR3 in DNA: TGCGCCAGCAGCCAAGAACAGCTCACAGATACGCAGTATTTT.